This record covers a single T cell receptor (beta chain). V dropped 0 bases and J dropped 2; count of bases not matched to a gene: 5. The CDR3 runs to 16 residues. Only in-frame clones appear in the TCRdb table, and some are missing; sequencing was by immunoSEQ multiplex PCR. The table lists under 200,000 clones, 65% to 90% of them singletons. The sample is drawn from a study of blood T cell repertoires in COVID-19. The sequenced material came from peripheral blood. This chain links TRBV23-1 with TRBJ2-7, with TRBD2 matching over 9 bases. TRBV23-1 is sorted into the ORF group, with uncertain function. The TCR originated in a human donor in a cohort sampled during active COVID-19. CDR3 nucleotides: TGCGCCAGCAGTCAATCAGGTAGCGGGAGAACCTACGAGCAGTACTTC. It is translated as CASSQSGSGRTYEQYF.